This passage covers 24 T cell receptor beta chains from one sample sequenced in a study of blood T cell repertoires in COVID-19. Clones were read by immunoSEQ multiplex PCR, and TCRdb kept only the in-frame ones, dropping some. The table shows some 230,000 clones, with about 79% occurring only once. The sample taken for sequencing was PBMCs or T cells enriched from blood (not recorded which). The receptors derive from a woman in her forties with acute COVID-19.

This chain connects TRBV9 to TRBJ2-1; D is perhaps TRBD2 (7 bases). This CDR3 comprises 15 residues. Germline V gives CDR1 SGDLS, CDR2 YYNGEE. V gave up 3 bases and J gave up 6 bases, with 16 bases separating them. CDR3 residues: CASSEGGDYLNEQFF. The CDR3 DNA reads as TGTGCCAGCAGCGAGGGGGGGGACTACCTCAATGAGCAGTTCTTC.

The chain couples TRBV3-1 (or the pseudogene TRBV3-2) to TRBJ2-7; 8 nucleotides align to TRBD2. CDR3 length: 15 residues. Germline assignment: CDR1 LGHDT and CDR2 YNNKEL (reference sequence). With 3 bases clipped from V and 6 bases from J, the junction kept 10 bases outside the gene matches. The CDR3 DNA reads TGTGCCAGCAGCCAGCACGGGACTAGTCGACCCGAGCAGTACTTC. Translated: CASSQHGTSRPEQYF.

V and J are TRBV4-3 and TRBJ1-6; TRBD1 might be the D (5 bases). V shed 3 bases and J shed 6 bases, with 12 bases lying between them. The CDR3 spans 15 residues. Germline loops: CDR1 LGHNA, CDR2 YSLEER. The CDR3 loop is CASSQRRGSNSPLHF. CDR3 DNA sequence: TGCGCCAGCAGCCAGAGAAGGGGATCTAATTCACCCCTCCACTTT.

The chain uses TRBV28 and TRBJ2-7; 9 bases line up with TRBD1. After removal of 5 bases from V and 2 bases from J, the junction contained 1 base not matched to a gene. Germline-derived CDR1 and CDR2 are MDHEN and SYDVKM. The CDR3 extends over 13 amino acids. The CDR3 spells CASSRQGAYEQYF. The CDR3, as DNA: TGTGCCAGCAGTAGACAGGGGGCCTACGAGCAGTACTTC.

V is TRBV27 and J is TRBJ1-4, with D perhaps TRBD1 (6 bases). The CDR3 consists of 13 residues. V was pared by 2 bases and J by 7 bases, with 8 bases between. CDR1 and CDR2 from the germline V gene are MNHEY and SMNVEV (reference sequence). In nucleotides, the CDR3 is TGTGCCAGCAGTTTAGCAGGGGTTGAAAAACTGTTTTTT. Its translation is CASSLAGVEKLFF. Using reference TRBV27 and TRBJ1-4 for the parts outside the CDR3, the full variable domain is EAQVTQNPRYLITVTGKKLTVTCSQNMNHEYMSWYRQDPGLGLRQIYYSMNVEVTDKGDVPEGYKVSRKEKRNFPLILESPSPNQTSLYFCASSLAGVEKLFFGSGTQLSVL.

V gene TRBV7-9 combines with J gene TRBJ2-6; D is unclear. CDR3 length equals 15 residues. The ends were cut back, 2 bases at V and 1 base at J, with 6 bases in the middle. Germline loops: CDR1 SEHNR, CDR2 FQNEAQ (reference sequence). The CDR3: CASSLTQSGANVLTF. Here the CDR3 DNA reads TGTGCCAGCAGCTTAACGCAGTCTGGGGCCAACGTCCTGACTTTC. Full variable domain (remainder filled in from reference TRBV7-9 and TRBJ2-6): DTGVSQNPRHKITKRGQNVTFRCDPISEHNRLYWYRQTLGQGPEFLTYFQNEAQLEKSRLLSDRFSAERPKGSFSTLEIQRTEQGDSAMYLCASSLTQSGANVLTFGAGSRLTVL.

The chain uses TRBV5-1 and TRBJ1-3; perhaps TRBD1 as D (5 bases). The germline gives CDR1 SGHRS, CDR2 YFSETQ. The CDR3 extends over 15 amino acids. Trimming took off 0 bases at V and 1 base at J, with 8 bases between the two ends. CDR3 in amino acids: CASSLGTPSGNTIYF. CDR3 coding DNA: TGCGCCAGCAGCTTGGGGACACCTTCTGGAAACACCATATATTTT. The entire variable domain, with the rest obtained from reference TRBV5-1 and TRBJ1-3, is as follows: KAGVTQTPRYLIKTRGQQVTLSCSPISGHRSVSWYQQTPGQGLQFLFEYFSETQRNKGNFPGRFSGRQFSNSRSEMNVSTLELGDSALYLCASSLGTPSGNTIYFGEGSWLTVV.

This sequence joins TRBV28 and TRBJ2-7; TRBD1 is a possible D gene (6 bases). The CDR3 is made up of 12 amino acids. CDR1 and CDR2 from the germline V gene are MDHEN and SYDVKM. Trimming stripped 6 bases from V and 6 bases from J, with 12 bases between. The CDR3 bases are TGTGCCAGCAGCTTCCAGGGGAGCGAGCAGTACTTC. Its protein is CASSFQGSEQYF.

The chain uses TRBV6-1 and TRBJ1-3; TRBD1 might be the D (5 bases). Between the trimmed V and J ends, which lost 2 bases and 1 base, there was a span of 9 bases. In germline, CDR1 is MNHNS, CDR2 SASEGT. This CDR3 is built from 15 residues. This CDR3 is CASSELAGSGNTIYF. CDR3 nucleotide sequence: TGTGCCAGCAGTGAACTGGCAGGGTCTGGAAACACCATATATTTT.

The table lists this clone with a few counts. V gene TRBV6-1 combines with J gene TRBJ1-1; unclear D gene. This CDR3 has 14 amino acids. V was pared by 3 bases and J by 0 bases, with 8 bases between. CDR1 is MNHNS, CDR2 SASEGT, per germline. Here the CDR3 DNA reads TGTGCCAGCAGTGATCCCCACATGAACACTGAAGCTTTCTTT. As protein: CASSDPHMNTEAFF.

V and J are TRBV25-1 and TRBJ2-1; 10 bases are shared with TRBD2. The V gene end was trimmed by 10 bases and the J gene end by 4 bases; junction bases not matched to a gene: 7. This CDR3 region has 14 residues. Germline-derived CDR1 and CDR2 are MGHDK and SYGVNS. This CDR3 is CATRGLAVYNEQFF. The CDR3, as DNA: TGTGCCACCCGCGGACTAGCGGTTTACAATGAGCAGTTCTTC.

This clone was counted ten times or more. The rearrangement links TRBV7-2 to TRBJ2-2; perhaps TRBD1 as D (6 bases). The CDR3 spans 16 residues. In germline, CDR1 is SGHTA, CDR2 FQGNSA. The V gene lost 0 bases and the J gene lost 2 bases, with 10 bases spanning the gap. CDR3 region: CASSLAPGVNTGELFF. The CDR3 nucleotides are TGTGCCAGCAGCTTAGCGCCAGGGGTAAACACCGGGGAGCTGTTTTTT.

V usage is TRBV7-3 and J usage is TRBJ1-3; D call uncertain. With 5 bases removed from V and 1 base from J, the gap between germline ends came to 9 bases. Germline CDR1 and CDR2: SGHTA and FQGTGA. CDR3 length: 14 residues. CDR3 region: CASSLRVSGNTIYF. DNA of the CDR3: TGTGCCAGCAGCCTCCGAGTTTCTGGAAACACCATATATTTT. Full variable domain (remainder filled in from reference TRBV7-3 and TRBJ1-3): GAGVSQTPSNKVTEKGKYVELRCDPISGHTALYWYRQSLGQGPEFLIYFQGTGAADDSGLPNDRFFAVRPEGSVSTLKIQRTERGDSAVYLCASSLRVSGNTIYFGEGSWLTVV.

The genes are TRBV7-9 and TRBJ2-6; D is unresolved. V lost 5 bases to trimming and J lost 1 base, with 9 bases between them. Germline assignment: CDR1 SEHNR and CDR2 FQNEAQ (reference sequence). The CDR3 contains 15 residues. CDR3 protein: CASSALKSGANVLTF. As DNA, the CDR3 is TGTGCCAGCAGCGCTCTAAAGTCTGGGGCCAACGTCCTGACTTTC.

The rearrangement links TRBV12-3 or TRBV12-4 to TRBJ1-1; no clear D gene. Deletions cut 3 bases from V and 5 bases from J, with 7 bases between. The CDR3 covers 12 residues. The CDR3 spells CASSFRGTEAFF. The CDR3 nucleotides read TGTGCCAGCAGTTTTCGGGGTACTGAAGCTTTCTTT.

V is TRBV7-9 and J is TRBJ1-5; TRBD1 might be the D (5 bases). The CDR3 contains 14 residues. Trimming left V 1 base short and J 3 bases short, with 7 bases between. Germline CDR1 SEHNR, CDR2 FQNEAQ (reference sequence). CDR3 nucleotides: TGTGCCAGCAGCTTAGGCGGGGCCAATCAGCCCCAGCATTTT. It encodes CASSLGGANQPQHF.

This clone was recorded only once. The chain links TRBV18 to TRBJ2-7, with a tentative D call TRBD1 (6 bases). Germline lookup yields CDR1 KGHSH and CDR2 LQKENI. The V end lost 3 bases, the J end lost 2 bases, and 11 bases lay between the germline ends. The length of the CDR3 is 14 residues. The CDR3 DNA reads TGTGCCAGCTCACCCGACAGGTTAACCTACGAGCAGTACTTC. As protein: CASSPDRLTYEQYF. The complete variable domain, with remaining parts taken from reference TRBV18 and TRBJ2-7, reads NAGVMQNPRHLVRRRGQEARLRCSPMKGHSHVYWYRQLPEEGLKFMVYLQKENIIDESGMPKERFSAEFPKEGPSILRIQQVVRGDSAAYFCASSPDRLTYEQYFGPGTRLTVT.

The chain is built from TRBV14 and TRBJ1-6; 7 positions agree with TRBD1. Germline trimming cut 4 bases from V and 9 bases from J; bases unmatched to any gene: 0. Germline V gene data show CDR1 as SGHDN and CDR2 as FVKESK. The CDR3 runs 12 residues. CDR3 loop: CASSRDSSPLHF. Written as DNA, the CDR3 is TGTGCCAGCAGCCGGGACAGTTCACCCCTCCACTTT.

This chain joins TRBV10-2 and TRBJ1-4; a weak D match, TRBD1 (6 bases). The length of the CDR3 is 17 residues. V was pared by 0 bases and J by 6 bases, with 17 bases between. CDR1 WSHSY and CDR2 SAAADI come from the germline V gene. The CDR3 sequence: CASSESWTDVNDEKLFF. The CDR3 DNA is TGCGCCAGCAGTGAGTCATGGACAGATGTTAATGATGAAAAACTGTTTTTT.

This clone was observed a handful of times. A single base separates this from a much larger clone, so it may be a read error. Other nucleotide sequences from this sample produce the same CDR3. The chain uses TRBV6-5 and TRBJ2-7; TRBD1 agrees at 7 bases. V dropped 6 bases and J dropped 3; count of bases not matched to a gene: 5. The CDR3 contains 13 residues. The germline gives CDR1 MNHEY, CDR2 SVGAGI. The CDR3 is CASRLRDSYEQYF. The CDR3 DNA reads TGTGCCAGCAGACTCCGGGACAGCTACGAGCAGTACTTC.

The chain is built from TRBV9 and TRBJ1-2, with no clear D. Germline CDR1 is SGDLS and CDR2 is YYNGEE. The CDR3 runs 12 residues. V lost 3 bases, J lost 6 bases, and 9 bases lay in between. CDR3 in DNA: TGTGCCAGCAGCGGATCGGGAGATGGCTACACCTTC. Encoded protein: CASSGSGDGYTF.

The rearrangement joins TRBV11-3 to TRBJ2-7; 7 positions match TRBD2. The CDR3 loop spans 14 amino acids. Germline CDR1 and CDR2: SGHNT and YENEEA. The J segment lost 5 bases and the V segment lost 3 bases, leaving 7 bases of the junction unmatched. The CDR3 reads CASSLGGDLDEQYF. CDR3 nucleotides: TGTGCCAGCAGCTTGGGGGGGGACCTCGACGAGCAGTACTTC.

CDR3 bases: TGTGCCAGCAGTTACTCCCCTCAGGGTCTAGCGGCCTCCTACGAGCAGTACTTC. Protein sequence: CASSYSPQGLAASYEQYF. The V and J genes are TRBV6-2 or TRBV6-3 and TRBJ2-7; 7 positions agree with TRBD2. The CDR3 loop spans 18 amino acids. CDR1 is MNHEY, CDR2 SVGEGT, per germline. The trim removed 0 bases at V and 0 bases at J, leaving 11 bases unmatched.

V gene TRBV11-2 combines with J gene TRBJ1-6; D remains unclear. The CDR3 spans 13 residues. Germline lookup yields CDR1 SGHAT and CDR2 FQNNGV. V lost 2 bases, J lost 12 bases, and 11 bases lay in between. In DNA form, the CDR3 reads TGTGCCAGCAGCTTAACTCGTGGGAGACCCCTCCACTTT. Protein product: CASSLTRGRPLHF.